This T cell receptor (beta chain) was retrieved from a study of T-cell memory formation after mild COVID-19. Per germline, CDR1 LGHDT and CDR2 YNNKEL (reference sequence). The CDR3 extends over 14 amino acids. Trimming left V 1 base short and J 2 bases short, with 9 bases between. The table lists this clonotype with a few counts. Sample barcodes and UMIs were carried by the TCR alpha and TCR beta cDNA libraries that 5'RACE generated with constant-segment primers. TCRdb reprocessed the 5' RACE reads with MiXCR, giving one entry per CDR3 protein. Here the sample spans 400,000 or so distinct CDR3 sequences, approximately 20% being singletons.

The rearrangement links TRBV3-1 to TRBJ2-7; D is ambiguous. Sequenced material: PBMCs or a T cell subset sorted from them (not recorded which). This clonotype originated in an adult woman who had mild COVID-19 (a few samples of this study predate the infection). Cell type and time point are not known. The DNA for the CDR3 is TGTGCCAGCAGCCAAGGCGGTGCCCCCTACGAGCAGTACTTC. Amino acid sequence: CASSQGGAPYEQYF.